Below, 3 T cell receptor beta chains from the same sample are listed, as sequenced in a study of identical twins. TCRdb passed the 5' RACE reads through MiXCR, listing each CDR3 protein once. The sample holds a few hundred thousand distinct CDR3 sequences; more than 9% are singletons and the top ten take under 3%. These data were likewise used in another study, on yellow fever vaccine responses in identical twins.

Material: PBMCs. These receptors originate from a woman under 30 in good health.

This clonotype was observed many times. The CDR3 DNA reads TGTGCCAGCAGTATCGGGTCGGGGGACAATGAGCAGTTCTTC. Protein sequence: CASSIGSGDNEQFF. V gene TRBV12-3 or TRBV12-4 combines with J gene TRBJ2-1, with D tentatively TRBD2 (6 bases). V shed 5 bases and J shed 5 bases, with 13 bases lying between them. The CDR3 loop spans 14 amino acids.

The V call is TRBV7-8, the J call TRBJ2-5; 9 bases are a match to TRBD2. V gave up 2 bases and J gave up 5 bases; unmatched junction bases: 12. The germline V gene has CDR1 SGHVS and CDR2 FQNEAQ. This CDR3 has 17 amino acids. The CDR3: CASSLRGASGILETQYF. CDR3 nucleotides: TGTGCCAGCAGCTTACGTGGGGCTAGCGGGATATTGGAGACCCAGTACTTC.

This chain joins TRBV5-1 and TRBJ2-1, with D unclear. CDR3 length: 14 residues. Germline CDR1 and CDR2: SGHRS and YFSETQ. Trimming took 0 bases from V and 8 from J, leaving 12 bases between them. CDR3 sequence reads: CASSLEDMGYEQFF. The CDR3 DNA is TGCGCCAGCAGCTTGGAGGATATGGGGTATGAGCAGTTCTTC.